In this sample, the clone carrying this TCR beta chain turned up a few times. Its antigen is still unknown. Per the germline V gene, CDR1 is KGHSH and CDR2 is LQKENI. Trimming took 0 bases from V and 2 from J, leaving 9 bases between them. CDR3 length equals 15 residues. Amplification used 60 Vbeta primers and 13 Jbeta primers. Method: immunoSEQ multiplex PCR; TCRdb's copy keeps in-frame clones and lacks some. The sample includes 150,000 to 200,000 clones, approximately 85% of them seen just once. This entry is derived from a study of cytomegalovirus exposure and HLA in healthy donors. Study-level points and caveats: Rarity marked most TCR sequences, yet some public TCRs occurred in many donors. In an earlier analysis, productive rearrangement rates for most beta V segments clustered near 87% or 30%. An analysis that came later showed most CMV-associated TCR beta chains appearing HLA-restricted.

The rearrangement joins TRBV18 to TRBJ2-3; D unclear. The TCR comes from a man between 18 and 29 years old in good health and CMV-seropositive. Sequencing was performed on PBMCs. The CDR3 here is CASSPPIRVTDTQYF. The CDR3 DNA follows: TGTGCCAGCTCACCACCCATCCGGGTCACAGATACGCAGTATTTT.